A selection of T cell receptor beta chains follows, all from one sample in a study of T-cell reconstitution after alpha-beta-depleted transplantation in children. A single record per CDR3 protein comes from TCRdb applying MiXCR to the PCR reads. The sample records about 200,000 distinct CDR3 sequences, just under 6.5% being singletons. Sample: PBMCs, taken before TCRalphabeta/CD19-depleted stem cell transplant. Receptors originate from a girl under three years old with combined immunodeficiency, due to receive a stem cell transplant. Each CDR3 is given with its conserved first and last residue. The D gene is left open where the match is weak. Only some rows state a clone size, as once, few, many or a class for expanded clones.

size	V	D	J	DNA	CDR3
NA	TRBV7-9	NA	TRBJ2-1	TGTGCCAGCAGCCCTCGGACGGCGCTGAATGAGCAGTTCTTC	CASSPRTALNEQFF
many	TRBV9	TRBD2	TRBJ2-5	TGTGCCAGCAGCGCAGAAGCGGGGGGTGTGGTGGTGACCCAGTACTTC	CASSAEAGGVVVTQYF
many	TRBV3-1	TRBD2	TRBJ2-3	TGTGCCAGCAGCCAAGTTAGGACTAGCGGGAGGGCAGATACGCAGTATTTT	CASSQVRTSGRADTQYF
many	TRBV12-3/TRBV12-4	NA	TRBJ2-1	TGTGCCAGCACCCAACTAGTGAGCTCCTACAATGAGCAGTTCTTC	CASTQLVSSYNEQFF
many	TRBV4-1	TRBD2	TRBJ2-7	TGCGCCAGCGGAAAGCGGGGGGCCTACGAGCAGTACTTC	CASGKRGAYEQYF
many	TRBV18	NA	TRBJ2-5	TGTGCCAGCTCACCACGGGGGAATCTTCAAGAGACCCAGTACTTC	CASSPRGNLQETQYF
many	TRBV29-1	NA	TRBJ2-1	TGCAGCGAAGTGCAGGGTATTGAGCAGTTCTTC	CSEVQGIEQFF
many	TRBV7-2	NA	TRBJ2-2	TGTGCCAGCAGCCCAGGACTCACCAGGGAGCTGTTTTTT	CASSPGLTRELFF
many	TRBV7-3	TRBD2	TRBJ2-2	TGTGCCAGCAGCGCGGGGGGATTCGGGGAGCTGTTTTTT	CASSAGGFGELFF
few	TRBV12-3/TRBV12-4	TRBD2	TRBJ2-1	TGTGCCAGCAGTGTAGCGGGAGCCAGTGAGCAGTTCTTC	CASSVAGASEQFF
many	TRBV3-1	NA	TRBJ2-1	TGTGCCAGCACCCTTGACAATGAGCAGTTCTTC	CASTLDNEQFF
many	TRBV12-3/TRBV12-4	NA	TRBJ2-1	TGTGCCAGCAGGTCGGGGTCCTACAATGAGCAGTTCTTC	CASRSGSYNEQFF
many	TRBV19	TRBD1	TRBJ1-2	TGTGCCAGGACAGGGTCCTATGGCTACACCTTC	CARTGSYGYTF
NA	TRBV28	TRBD2	TRBJ2-1	TGTGCCAGCAGTTTCTCTTCTAGCGGGAGAAACTACAATGAGCAGTTCTTC	CASSFSSSGRNYNEQFF
many	TRBV4-3	NA	TRBJ2-1	TGCGCCAGCAGCCAAGATTTCGGTTGCTCCTACAATGAGCAGTTCTTC	CASSQDFGCSYNEQFF
NA	TRBV5-1	NA	TRBJ1-6	TGCGCCAGCAGCTTGGCTGGGGAAGAATCACCCCTCCACTTT	CASSLAGEESPLHF
medium-sized	TRBV4-2	NA	TRBJ2-2	TGTGCCAGCAGCCAAGGACAAGCGTACCCGCTAGCCGGGGAGCTGTTTTTT	CASSQGQAYPLAGELFF
many	TRBV6-2/TRBV6-3	NA	TRBJ2-7	TGTGCCAGCAGTTTCTACTCCTACGAGCAGTACTTC	CASSFYSYEQYF
NA	TRBV11-1	TRBD2	TRBJ2-1	TGTGCCAGCAGCTTGGGGACTAGCGGGGGGAGATCCTACAATGAGCAGTTCTTC	CASSLGTSGGRSYNEQFF
many	TRBV24-1	NA	TRBJ2-1	TGTGCCACCAGTGATCGAAGCCGGGTTTACAATGAGCAGTTCTTC	CATSDRSRVYNEQFF
many	TRBV13	TRBD2	TRBJ2-7	TGTGCCAGCAGCCTTCGCGAGACTAGCGGGAGGGGGTCTATCTACGAGCAGTACTTC	CASSLRETSGRGSIYEQYF
many	TRBV6-5	NA	TRBJ2-5	TGTGCCAGCAGTTACGGTTCACAAGAGACCCAGTACTTC	CASSYGSQETQYF
many	TRBV18	TRBD1	TRBJ1-3	TGTGCCAGCTCACCACGTCCTGACAGGGGGCGAGGAAACACCATATATTTT	CASSPRPDRGRGNTIYF
many	TRBV6-2/TRBV6-3	NA	TRBJ1-2	TGTGCCAGCAGTTTGCAGGCACGCTATGGCTACACCTTC	CASSLQARYGYTF